This TCR beta chain is from a study of cytomegalovirus exposure and HLA in healthy donors. PCR amplification relied on 60 Vbeta primers (plus 13 Jbeta primers). The repertoire was sequenced with immunoSEQ multiplex PCR; TCRdb's copy has only in-frame clones and lacks some. The sample consists of 100,000 to 150,000 clones, around 81% of them appearing once. This CDR3 is 12 amino acids long. CDR1 and CDR2 (germline): WSHSY, SAAADI. Trimming at V came to 7 bases and at J to 5 bases, leaving 2 bases not matched to a gene. On this clone itself: Its antigen is unknown.

Findings and caveats of the study: Rare TCR sequences predominated, though certain public TCRs were found in many donors.

This TCR came from a man aged 18-30 years in good health and CMV-seronegative. Sequences were obtained from PBMCs. The V call is TRBV10-2, the J call TRBJ2-5, with 9 bases aligning to TRBD1. The CDR3 loop reads CASNDRGETQYF. The CDR3, as DNA: TGCGCCAGCAATGACAGGGGGGAGACCCAGTACTTC.